One and the same sample provided the 19 T cell receptor beta chains below, sequenced in a study of graft-versus-host responses after intestinal transplantation. The table came from immunoSEQ multiplex PCR; TCRdb's copy has only in-frame clones and leaves some out. The sample has approximately 99,000 clones; roughly 92% are singletons. What these receptors recognize is not known. The material sequenced was unstimulated CD8+ T cells sorted from spleen or lymph node cells, taken before transplant. These TCRs come from a human donor who was the organ donor for an intestinal transplant.

This chain joins TRBV27 and TRBJ2-3; D is ambiguous. The germline V gene encodes CDR1 MNHEY and CDR2 SMNVEV (reference sequence). This CDR3 has 14 amino acids. V lost 8 bases and J lost 1, with 13 bases in between. This CDR3 is CASALRSGTDTQYF. CDR3 DNA sequence: TGTGCCAGCGCTCTCCGATCGGGCACAGATACGCAGTATTTT.

The rearrangement joins TRBV11-3 to TRBJ2-4; 7 nucleotides match TRBD2. The CDR3 has 13 amino acids. Unmatched junction bases numbered 8, after V lost 5 bases and J lost 10 bases. CDR1 and CDR2 (germline): SGHNT, YENEEA. The DNA of the CDR3 is TGTGCCAGCAGCGACAGACTAGCTTTTATTCAGTACTTC. It yields the protein CASSDRLAFIQYF.

This sequence joins TRBV7-9 and TRBJ2-7; 8 bases line up with TRBD2. V dropped 1 base and J dropped 6; count of bases not matched to a gene: 8. This CDR3 comprises 15 residues. From germline, CDR1 is SEHNR and CDR2 FQNEAQ (reference sequence). Here the CDR3 DNA reads TGTGCCAGCAGCTTAGTGGGGACTAGTGTAGGCGAGCAGTACTTC. It is translated as CASSLVGTSVGEQYF.

The V gene is TRBV28, the J gene TRBJ2-7; TRBD1 aligns across 7 bases. V lost 6 bases, J lost 2 bases, and 4 bases stayed unmatched. Germline V gene lookup returns CDR1 MDHEN and CDR2 SYDVKM. The length of the CDR3 is 13 residues. CDR3 amino acids: CASSPGQPYEQYF. CDR3 in DNA: TGTGCCAGCAGCCCGGGACAGCCCTACGAGCAGTACTTC.

This clone was counted once. The gene calls are TRBV9 and TRBJ2-2, with 10 positions matching TRBD1. The CDR3 totals 15 residues. With 3 bases clipped from V and 5 bases from J, the junction kept 4 bases outside the gene matches. Germline values: CDR1 SGDLS, CDR2 YYNGEE. CDR3 sequence: CASSGRQGATGELFF. In nucleotides, the CDR3 is TGTGCCAGCAGCGGCCGACAGGGGGCGACCGGGGAGCTGTTTTTT.

The gene calls are TRBV19 and TRBJ2-3; D perhaps matches TRBD1 (6 bases). Germline V gene data show CDR1 as LNHDA and CDR2 as SQIVND (reference sequence). The V and J ends lost 10 bases and 2 bases respectively, with 22 bases between them. The CDR3 covers 16 residues. The DNA of the CDR3 is TGTGCCATCAATACCGCCGGGACAATGTCCACAGATACGCAGTATTTT. Translating it yields CAINTAGTMSTDTQYF.

The chain couples TRBV10-3 to TRBJ2-3; tentative D call: TRBD2 (5 bases). The CDR3 spans 15 residues. With 2 bases removed from V and 6 bases from J, the gap between germline ends came to 15 bases. Germline V CDR1 and CDR2: ENHRY, SYGVKD. CDR3: CAISEPSRFWDTQYF. The DNA for the CDR3 is TGTGCCATCAGTGAGCCTAGCCGGTTCTGGGATACGCAGTATTTT.

V usage is TRBV6-6 and J usage is TRBJ2-7; 11 nucleotides align to TRBD2. CDR3 length: 16 residues. With V trimmed by 2 bases and J by 0 bases, 3 bases remained unmatched. The germline V gene encodes CDR1 MNHNY and CDR2 SVGAGI (reference sequence). DNA of the CDR3: TGTGCCAGCAGTTACCCGACTAGCGGGGCCTCCTACGAGCAGTACTTC. Its translation is CASSYPTSGASYEQYF.

Concerning this clone: The identical CDR3 is also encoded by other nucleotide sequences in the sample. Here the CDR3 reads CASSVGYSPSYEQYF. In DNA, the CDR3 is TGTGCCAGCAGCGTAGGTTACAGCCCCTCCTACGAGCAGTACTTC. The chain is built from TRBV9 and TRBJ2-7; D remains unclear. The germline V gene has CDR1 SGDLS and CDR2 YYNGEE. Trimming pared 0 bases from V and 0 bases from J, leaving 10 bases between. This CDR3 comprises 15 residues. Looking up the rest from reference TRBV9 and TRBJ2-7 gives the full variable domain: DSGVTQTPKHLITATGQRVTLRCSPRSGDLSVYWYQQSLDQGLQFLIQYYNGEERAKGNILERFSAQQFPDLHSELNLSSLELGDSALYFCASSVGYSPSYEQYFGPGTRLTVT.

This clone was observed a handful of times. The CDR3 DNA reads as TGTGCCAGCAGCTTGGATTACTACGAGCAGTACTTC. Its translation is CASSLDYYEQYF. The chain is built from TRBV5-6 and TRBJ2-7; D not resolved. CDR1 and CDR2 (germline): SGHDT, YYEEEE. V was clipped by 0 bases and J by 3 bases, with 4 bases between them. CDR3 length: 12 residues.

This chain connects TRBV21-1 to TRBJ1-1; the D segment call TRBD1 is taken from the table without a DNA check. TRBV21-1 is annotated as a pseudogene. This CDR3 has 13 amino acids. The DNA for the CDR3 is TGTGCCAGCAGCATTCAGGGGGCCGGTGAAGCTTTCTTT. It translates to CASSIQGAGEAFF.

V gene TRBV4-1 combines with J gene TRBJ2-1; D is perhaps TRBD2 (5 bases). The V gene's germline CDR1 is MGHRA and CDR2 YSYEKL. Trimming took 0 bases from V and 9 from J, leaving 24 bases between them. The CDR3 consists of 18 residues. The CDR3 bases are TGCGCCAGCAGCCAAGAATGGTTGGTCCCTAGCTTATTGGGTGAGCAGTTCTTC. Its translation is CASSQEWLVPSLLGEQFF.

The V and J genes are TRBV11-2 and TRBJ1-1; D perhaps matches TRBD1 (6 bases). This CDR3 has 14 amino acids. Looked up from germline, CDR1 is SGHAT and CDR2 is FQNNGV. Trimming removed 4 bases from V and 0 bases from J, with 9 bases in between. In nucleotides, the CDR3 is TGTGCCAGCAGCTATTGGACAGTGAACACTGAAGCTTTCTTT. Translation: CASSYWTVNTEAFF. Full variable domain (missing parts from reference TRBV11-2 and TRBJ1-1): EAGVAQSPRYKIIEKRQSVAFWCNPISGHATLYWYQQILGQGPKLLIQFQNNGVVDDSQLPKDRFSAERLKGVDSTLKIQPAKLEDSAVYLCASSYWTVNTEAFFGQGTRLTVV.

The rearrangement links TRBV19 to TRBJ1-1, with TRBD1 matching 7 bases. The germline gives CDR1 LNHDA, CDR2 SQIVND (reference sequence). The CDR3 sequence is 16 residues long. The J segment lost 1 base and the V segment lost 1 base, leaving 6 bases of the junction unmatched. CDR3 in amino acids: CASSIALTGRNTEAFF. CDR3 in DNA: TGTGCCAGTAGTATAGCTTTGACAGGGCGGAACACTGAAGCTTTCTTT. Full variable domain (outside the CDR3, taken from reference TRBV19 and TRBJ1-1): DGGITQSPKYLFRKEGQNVTLSCEQNLNHDAMYWYRQDPGQGLRLIYYSQIVNDFQKGDIAEGYSVSREKKESFPLTVTSAQKNPTAFYLCASSIALTGRNTEAFFGQGTRLTVV.

The chain recombines TRBV7-8 with TRBJ1-5, with 10 nucleotides matching TRBD1. Germline lookup yields CDR1 SGHVS and CDR2 FQNEAQ. This CDR3 is built from 20 residues. Trimming took 6 bases from V and 4 from J; bases not matched to a gene: 21. The CDR3 coding sequence is TGTGCCAGCAGGAACCTTGACAGGGACAGGGGCCCCCAGGAGAATCAGCCCCAGCATTTT. Translating gives CASRNLDRDRGPQENQPQHF.

The gene calls are TRBV4-1 and TRBJ1-1; perhaps TRBD1 as D (5 bases). The V end lost 2 bases, the J end lost 2 bases, and 12 bases lay between the germline ends. The CDR3 is made up of 15 amino acids. Germline values: CDR1 MGHRA, CDR2 YSYEKL. The CDR3 bases are TGCGCCAGCAGCCAAAGAACGACAGATAACACTGAAGCTTTCTTT. Encoded protein: CASSQRTTDNTEAFF.

The chain employs TRBV11-2 and TRBJ2-7; 8 bases fit TRBD2. The CDR3 length is 15 residues. Losses at the gene ends were 6 bases for V and 0 bases for J; bases not matched to a gene: 7. From germline, CDR1 is SGHAT and CDR2 FQNNGV. The CDR3 reads CASRRAGVLSYEQYF. For the CDR3, the DNA is TGTGCCAGCAGGAGAGCGGGAGTTCTCTCCTACGAGCAGTACTTC. Drawing the rest from reference TRBV11-2 and TRBJ2-7, the complete variable domain is EAGVAQSPRYKIIEKRQSVAFWCNPISGHATLYWYQQILGQGPKLLIQFQNNGVVDDSQLPKDRFSAERLKGVDSTLKIQPAKLEDSAVYLCASRRAGVLSYEQYFGPGTRLTVT.

This rearrangement joins TRBV15 to TRBJ2-6; possibly TRBD2 for D (6 bases). The CDR3 loop spans 17 amino acids. Germline CDR1 reads LNHNV; CDR2 reads YYDKDF (reference sequence). Trimming shortened V by 4 bases and J by 4 bases, and 17 bases separated the two germline ends. The CDR3 bases are TGTGCCACCAGCATACCTCCTGGGGGGTGGGGGGCCAACGTCCTGACTTTC. Its protein product is CATSIPPGGWGANVLTF.

V usage is TRBV21-1 and J usage is TRBJ1-1. TRBV21-1 is described as a pseudogene. There are 14 residues in the CDR3. The CDR3 is CASSYAWGDTEAFF. DNA of the CDR3: TGTGCCAGCAGCTACGCGTGGGGGGACACTGAAGCTTTCTTT.